This T cell receptor beta chain comes out of a study of blood T cell repertoires in COVID-19 (dated by TCRdb to the early 2020s). The study in broad terms: Collaborator samples came from the United States, Italy and Spain and covered acute and convalescent phases of COVID-19. The sample metadata nearly always contained a de-identified subject ID, COVID-19 status, age in years and sex. The samples were drawn from two sources: the first 160 participants of the ongoing ImmuneRACE study, and 1,254 subjects contributed by 6 global collaborators. HLA class I and class II types, where available, came from metadata supplied by the sample provider rather than from assay-based typing. The dataset comprised deeply sampled blood TCRbeta repertoires from subjects exposed to, actively infected with, or recovered from COVID-19. The material from the prospective study consisted of cDNA or gDNA derived from T cells, B-cell-depleted T cells, or PBMCs. The repertoires were released in a freely available public database meant as a resource for research on the immune response to SARS-CoV-2.

Worth noting for this clone: No cognate antigen has been identified for it. No base quality information exists; no much larger clone differs at one position.

Results the study describes overall, beyond this receptor: Clinical and demographic metadata were provided uncurated, with the amount varying by source and participant.

Each collaborating institution followed its own protocols to collect whole blood in K2EDTA tubes. For TCRbeta analysis, collaborators shipped samples as frozen whole blood, isolated PBMCs, or DNA extracted from either of those sample types. TCRbeta CDR3 regions were amplified from genomic DNA using the immunoSEQ Assay, a bias-controlled multiplex PCR. The original methods were these. The number of nucleated cells in each sample was estimated by amplification of reference gene primers within the assay. To quantify the absolute abundance of each unique TCRbeta CDR3 rearrangement, sequence reads were collapsed and filtered. For each sample, productive Simpson clonality was calculated as the square root of Simpson's diversity index across productive rearrangements. TCRdb obtained this table from immuneACCESS and retained in-frame rearrangements with V and J assigned. These tables miss some clones; where compared with another copy, unresolved V genes account for less than half of the shortfall, and the remainder is unexplained. The V and J calls and clone size were taken over from that table, and D and trimming were inferred from the DNA. The sample yields approximately 300,000 clones; 85% to 90% were counted once. The ten largest clones add up to 3.5% to 4.5% of the sample.

There are 14 amino acids in the CDR3, from cysteine to phenylalanine inclusive. The sequence is cut down to CDR3 DNA, 42 bases in frame from base 1. CDR1 and CDR2 are drawn from the germline V gene: MGHRA, YSYEKL. A distance of 12 bases separates the germline ends of V and J, which lose 4 bases and 3 bases respectively. The V and J genes are TRBV4-1 and TRBJ2-5; TRBD2 is a weak D gene call, 5 bases matching. This TCR was recovered from a woman in her thirties or forties with acute or convalescent COVID-19. The sample taken for sequencing was peripheral blood. In nucleotide form, the sequence is TGCGCCAGCAGCCCCGGGATACGGAAAGAGACCCAGTACTTC. The resulting protein is CASSPGIRKETQYF.